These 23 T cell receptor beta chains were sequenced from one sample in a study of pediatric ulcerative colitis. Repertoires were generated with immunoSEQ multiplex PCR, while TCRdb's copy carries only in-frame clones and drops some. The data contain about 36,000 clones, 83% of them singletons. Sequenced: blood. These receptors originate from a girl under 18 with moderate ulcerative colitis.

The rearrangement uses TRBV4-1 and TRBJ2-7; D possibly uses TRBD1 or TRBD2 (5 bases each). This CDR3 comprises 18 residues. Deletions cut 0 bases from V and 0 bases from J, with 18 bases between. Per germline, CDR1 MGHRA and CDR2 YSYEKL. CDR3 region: CASSQETPALGVSYEQYF. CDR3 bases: TGCGCCAGCAGCCAAGAAACCCCTGCGTTGGGGGTCTCCTACGAGCAGTACTTC.

This CDR3 reads CASSVDPQFTDTQYF. CDR3 DNA sequence: TGTGCCAGCAGCGTAGACCCACAGTTCACAGATACGCAGTATTTT. The V and J genes are TRBV9 and TRBJ2-3; D remains ambiguous. V lost 0 bases and J lost 2, with 10 bases in between. The V gene's germline CDR1 is SGDLS and CDR2 YYNGEE. There are 15 residues in the CDR3.

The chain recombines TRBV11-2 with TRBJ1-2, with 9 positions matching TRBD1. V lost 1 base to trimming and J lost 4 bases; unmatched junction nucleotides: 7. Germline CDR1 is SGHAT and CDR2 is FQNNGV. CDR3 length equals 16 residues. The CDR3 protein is CASSLVGQGTSYGYTF. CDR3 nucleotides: TGTGCCAGCAGCTTAGTCGGACAGGGGACTTCCTATGGCTACACCTTC.

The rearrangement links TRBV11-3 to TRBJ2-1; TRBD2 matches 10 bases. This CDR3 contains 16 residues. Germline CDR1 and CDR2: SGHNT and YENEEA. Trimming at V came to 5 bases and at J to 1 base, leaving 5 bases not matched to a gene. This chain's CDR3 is CASSASGSLSYNEQFF. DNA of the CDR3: TGTGCCAGCAGCGCTAGCGGGAGCCTTTCCTACAATGAGCAGTTCTTC.

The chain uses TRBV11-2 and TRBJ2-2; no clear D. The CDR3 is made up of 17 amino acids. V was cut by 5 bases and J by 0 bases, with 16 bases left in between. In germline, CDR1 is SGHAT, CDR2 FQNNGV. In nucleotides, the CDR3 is TGTGCCAGCAGCACCCTCGTCCAAGACGCGAACACCGGGGAGCTGTTTTTT. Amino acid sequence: CASSTLVQDANTGELFF.

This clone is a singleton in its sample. Written as DNA, the CDR3 is TGTGCCAGTAGTGTCAGCGGGGGGAGCTCCTACGAGCAGTACTTC. Its translation is CASSVSGGSSYEQYF. J is TRBJ2-7 and V is TRBV19, with 9 nucleotides matching TRBD2. Germline CDR1 LNHDA, CDR2 SQIVND (reference sequence). The V and J ends lost 5 bases and 0 bases, in that order; junction bases with no gene match: 5. The CDR3 contains 15 residues.

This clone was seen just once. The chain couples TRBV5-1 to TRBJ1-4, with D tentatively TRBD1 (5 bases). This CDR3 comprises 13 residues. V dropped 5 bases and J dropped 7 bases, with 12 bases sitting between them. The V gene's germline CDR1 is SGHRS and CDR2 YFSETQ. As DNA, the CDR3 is TGCGCCAGCAGGTTAAGGGGCGGTGAAAAACTGTTTTTT. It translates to CASRLRGGEKLFF.

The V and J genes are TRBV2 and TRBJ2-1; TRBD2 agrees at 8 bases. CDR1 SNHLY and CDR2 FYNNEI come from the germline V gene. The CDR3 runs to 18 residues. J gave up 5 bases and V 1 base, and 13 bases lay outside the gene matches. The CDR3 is CASSEVSGSEDGHNEQFF. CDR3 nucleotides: TGTGCCAGCAGTGAAGTGAGCGGGAGCGAGGACGGCCACAATGAGCAGTTCTTC.

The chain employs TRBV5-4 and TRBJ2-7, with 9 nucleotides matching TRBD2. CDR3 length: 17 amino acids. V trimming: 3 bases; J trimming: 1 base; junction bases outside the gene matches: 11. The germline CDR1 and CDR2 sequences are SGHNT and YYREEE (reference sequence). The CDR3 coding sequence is TGTGCCAGCAGCTCCATTCGTAGCGGGAGTTTTTCCTACGAGCAGTACTTC. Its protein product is CASSSIRSGSFSYEQYF.

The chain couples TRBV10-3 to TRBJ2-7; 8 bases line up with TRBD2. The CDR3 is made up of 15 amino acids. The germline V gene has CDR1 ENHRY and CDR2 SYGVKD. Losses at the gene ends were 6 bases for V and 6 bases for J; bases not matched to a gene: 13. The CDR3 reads CAIRDDSAGAGEQYF. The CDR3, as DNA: TGTGCCATCAGGGACGACTCAGCGGGAGCGGGCGAGCAGTACTTC.

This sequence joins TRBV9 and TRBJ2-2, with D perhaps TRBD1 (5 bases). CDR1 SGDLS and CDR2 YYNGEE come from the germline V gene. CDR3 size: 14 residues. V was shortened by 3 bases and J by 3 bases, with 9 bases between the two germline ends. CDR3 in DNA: TGTGCCAGCAGCGCCAAGACAGACACCGGGGAGCTGTTTTTT. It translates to CASSAKTDTGELFF.

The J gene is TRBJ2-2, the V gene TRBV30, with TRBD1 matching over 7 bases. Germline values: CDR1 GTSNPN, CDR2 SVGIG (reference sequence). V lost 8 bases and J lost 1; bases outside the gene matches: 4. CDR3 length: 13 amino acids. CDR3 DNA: TGTGCCCAAGACAGGGAGAACACCGGGGAGCTGTTTTTT. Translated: CAQDRENTGELFF.

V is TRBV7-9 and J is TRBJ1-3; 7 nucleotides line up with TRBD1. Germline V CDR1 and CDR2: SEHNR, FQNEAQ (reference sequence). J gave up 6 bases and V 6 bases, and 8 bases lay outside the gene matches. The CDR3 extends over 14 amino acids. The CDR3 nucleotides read TGTGCCAGCAGTCACGACAGGGAGCAAAACACCATATATTTT. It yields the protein CASSHDREQNTIYF.

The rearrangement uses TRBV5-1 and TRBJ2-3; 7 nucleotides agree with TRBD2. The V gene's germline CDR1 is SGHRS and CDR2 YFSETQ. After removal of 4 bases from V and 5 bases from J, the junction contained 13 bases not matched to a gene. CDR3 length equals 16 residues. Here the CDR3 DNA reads TGCGCCAGCAGCCTGATACCATCCGGACTAGAAGATACGCAGTATTTT. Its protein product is CASSLIPSGLEDTQYF.

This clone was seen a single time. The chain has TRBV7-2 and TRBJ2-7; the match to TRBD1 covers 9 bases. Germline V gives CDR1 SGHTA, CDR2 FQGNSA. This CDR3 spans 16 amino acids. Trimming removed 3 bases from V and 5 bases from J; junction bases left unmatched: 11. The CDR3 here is CASSFWWGQGQDEQYF. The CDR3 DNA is TGTGCCAGCAGCTTCTGGTGGGGACAGGGTCAGGACGAGCAGTACTTC.

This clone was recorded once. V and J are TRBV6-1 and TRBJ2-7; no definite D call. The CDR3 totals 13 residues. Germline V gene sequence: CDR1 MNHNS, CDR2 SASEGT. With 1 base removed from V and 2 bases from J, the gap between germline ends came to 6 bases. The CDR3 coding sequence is TGTGCCAGCAGTGAAGGAGAAACCTACGAGCAGTACTTC. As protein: CASSEGETYEQYF.

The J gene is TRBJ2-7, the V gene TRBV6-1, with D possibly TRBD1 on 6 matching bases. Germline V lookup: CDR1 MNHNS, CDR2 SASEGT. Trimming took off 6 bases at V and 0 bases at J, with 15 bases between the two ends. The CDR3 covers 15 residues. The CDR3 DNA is TGTGCCAGCAGCCTACAGGGATATAACTCCTACGAGCAGTACTTC. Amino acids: CASSLQGYNSYEQYF.

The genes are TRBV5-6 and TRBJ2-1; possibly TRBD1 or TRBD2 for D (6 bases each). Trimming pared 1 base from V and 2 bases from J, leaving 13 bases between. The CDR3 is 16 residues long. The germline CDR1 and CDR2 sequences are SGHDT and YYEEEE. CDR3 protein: CASSLLQGGTYNEQFF. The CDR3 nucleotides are TGTGCCAGCAGCTTGTTACAGGGAGGCACCTACAATGAGCAGTTCTTC.

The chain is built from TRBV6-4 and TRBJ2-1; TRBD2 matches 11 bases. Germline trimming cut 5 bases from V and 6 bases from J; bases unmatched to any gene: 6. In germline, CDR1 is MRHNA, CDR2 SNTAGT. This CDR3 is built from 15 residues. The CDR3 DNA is TGTGCCAGCAGTCTAGGACTAGCGGGCGTCAATGAGCAGTTCTTC. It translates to CASSLGLAGVNEQFF.

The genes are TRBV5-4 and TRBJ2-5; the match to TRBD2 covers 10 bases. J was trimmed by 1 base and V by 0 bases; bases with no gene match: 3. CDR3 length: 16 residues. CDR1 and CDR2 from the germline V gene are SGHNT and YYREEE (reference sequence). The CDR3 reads CASSLDGLAAQETQYF. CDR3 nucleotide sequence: TGTGCCAGCAGCTTGGATGGACTAGCGGCCCAAGAGACCCAGTACTTC.

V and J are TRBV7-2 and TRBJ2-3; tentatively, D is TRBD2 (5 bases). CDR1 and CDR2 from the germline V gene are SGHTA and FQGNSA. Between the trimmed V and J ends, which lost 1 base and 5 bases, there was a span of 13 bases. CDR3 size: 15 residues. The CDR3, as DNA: TGTGCCAGCAGCTTAGATCTACTAGGAGTAGATACGCAGTATTTT. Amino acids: CASSLDLLGVDTQYF.

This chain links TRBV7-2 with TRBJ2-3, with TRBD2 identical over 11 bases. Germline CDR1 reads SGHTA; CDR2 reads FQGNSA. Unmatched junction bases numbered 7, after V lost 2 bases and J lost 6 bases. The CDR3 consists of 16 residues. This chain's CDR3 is CASSLRRLAGTDTQYF. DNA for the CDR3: TGTGCCAGCAGCTTACGGCGACTAGCGGGGACCGATACGCAGTATTTT.

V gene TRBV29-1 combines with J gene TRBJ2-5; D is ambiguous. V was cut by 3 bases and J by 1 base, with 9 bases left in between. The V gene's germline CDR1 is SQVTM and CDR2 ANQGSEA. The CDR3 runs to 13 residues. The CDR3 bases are TGCAGCGTTGAGGAACCAGCCCAAGAGACCCAGTACTTC. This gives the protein CSVEEPAQETQYF.